This passage covers 2 T cell receptor beta chains from one sample sequenced in a study of CD8 T cells in Susac syndrome. Reverse transcription of roughly 0.5 to 1 ug RNA was performed with random hexamers. TCRdb fed the immunoSEQ multiplex PCR reads into MiXCR, producing one record per CDR3 protein. The sample shows about 120,000 distinct CDR3 sequences, about 94% of them seen only once. Sample: CD4+ T cells from PBMCs. The receptors originated from a human donor with multiple sclerosis.

The rearrangement uses TRBV19 and TRBJ1-2; D ambiguous. CDR1 is LNHDA, CDR2 SQIVND, per germline (reference sequence). Trimming took 3 bases from V and 1 from J, leaving 9 bases between them. The CDR3 is 14 residues long. The CDR3 DNA is TGTGCCAGTAGTATGAAGGGAGGTAACTATGGCTACACCTTC. Its protein is CASSMKGGNYGYTF.

The DNA of the CDR3 is TGCAGTGCCCAGAAGCGGGAGGGTTCCTACAATGAGCAGTTCTTC. Protein: CSAQKREGSYNEQFF. The V call is TRBV20-1, the J call TRBJ2-1; 10 bases align to TRBD2. This CDR3 spans 15 amino acids. The J segment lost 1 base and the V segment lost 6 bases, leaving 6 bases of the junction unmatched. Per the germline V gene, CDR1 is DFQATT and CDR2 is SNEGSKA (reference sequence).